The 21 T cell receptor beta chains in this list originate from one sample, sequenced in a study of blood T cell repertoires in COVID-19. The method was immunoSEQ multiplex PCR; TCRdb's version includes in-frame clones alone and lacks a portion of them. The sample records around 160,000 clones, around 84% being singletons. Material: PBMCs or T cells enriched from blood (not recorded which). These receptors all stem from a woman aged 45-60 years who had been exposed to COVID-19.

This clone came up a few times. The chain uses TRBV5-1 and TRBJ1-2; 9 bases are shared with TRBD1. V was clipped by 4 bases and J by 5 bases; unmatched bases: 12. Germline V gene sequence: CDR1 SGHRS, CDR2 YFSETQ. The CDR3 totals 16 residues. As DNA, the CDR3 is TGCGCCAGCAGCGATCAGCCGGGACAGGGCAATTATGGCTACACCTTC. Protein sequence: CASSDQPGQGNYGYTF.

The V gene is TRBV10-3, the J gene TRBJ2-1; 10 nucleotides agree with TRBD2. J was trimmed by 3 bases and V by 10 bases; bases with no gene match: 9. The CDR3 spans 15 residues. Germline CDR1 reads ENHRY; CDR2 reads SYGVKD. As DNA, the CDR3 is TGTGCCACCCTGACCCGGACTAGCGGCTACAATGAGCAGTTCTTC. Translated: CATLTRTSGYNEQFF.

The chain is built from TRBV15 and TRBJ2-7; no reliable D call. Trimming removed 5 bases at V and 2 bases at J, with 13 bases between. There are 14 residues in the CDR3. CDR1 and CDR2 (germline): LNHNV, YYDKDF (reference sequence). This chain's CDR3 is CATSPVESPYEQYF. In DNA form, the CDR3 reads TGTGCCACCAGCCCCGTGGAGAGTCCCTACGAGCAGTACTTC.

The chain combines TRBV4-1 with TRBJ1-2; a possible D gene is TRBD1 (6 bases). V gave up 4 bases and J gave up 7 bases, with 10 bases separating them. Germline CDR1 MGHRA, CDR2 YSYEKL. CDR3 length: 12 residues. The CDR3, as DNA: TGCGCCAGCAGCCGAGAGACAGGTGGCTACACCTTC. Amino acids: CASSRETGGYTF.

This chain joins TRBV10-1 and TRBJ1-1; D unclear. Germline CDR1 reads WNHNN; CDR2 reads SYGVQD (reference sequence). This CDR3 comprises 13 residues. V lost 2 bases, J lost 5 bases, and 9 bases lay in between. The CDR3: CASSEGRKTEAFF. The CDR3 nucleotides read TGCGCCAGCAGTGAGGGCAGAAAAACTGAAGCTTTCTTT.

J is TRBJ2-3 and V is TRBV6-2 or TRBV6-3; D perhaps matches TRBD1 (6 bases). The germline gives CDR1 MNHEY, CDR2 SVGEGT. Deletions cut 6 bases from V and 4 bases from J, with 17 bases between. The CDR3 sequence is 15 residues long. This CDR3 is CASSLRDPGADTQYF. The CDR3 region has the DNA TGTGCCAGCAGCCTCCGGGACCCAGGGGCAGATACGCAGTATTTT.

The chain uses TRBV7-9 and TRBJ1-4, with D possibly being TRBD1 (6 bases). CDR3 size: 15 residues. In germline, CDR1 is SEHNR, CDR2 FQNEAQ (reference sequence). Trimming shortened V by 5 bases and J by 5 bases, and 15 bases separated the two germline ends. DNA of the CDR3: TGTGCCAGCAGCGATCGGACAGCTTTGAATGAAAAACTGTTTTTT. Its protein is CASSDRTALNEKLFF.

The chain is built from TRBV7-8 and TRBJ2-1, with 8 nucleotides matching TRBD2. V trimming: 1 base; J trimming: 5 bases; junction bases outside the gene matches: 7. CDR1 is SGHVS, CDR2 FQNEAQ, per germline. The CDR3 sequence is 16 residues long. CDR3: CASSLGWLAGNNEQFF. The CDR3 DNA follows: TGTGCCAGCAGCTTAGGATGGCTAGCGGGCAACAATGAGCAGTTCTTC.

This chain connects TRBV7-7 to TRBJ2-2, with D unresolved. The V end lost 5 bases, the J end lost 1 base, and 8 bases lay between the germline ends. This CDR3 is built from 14 residues. CDR1 is SSHAT, CDR2 FNYEAQ, per germline (reference sequence). This CDR3 is CASSPRQNTGELFF. The CDR3 DNA follows: TGTGCCAGCAGCCCGCGACAGAACACCGGGGAGCTGTTTTTT.

This clone was observed a handful of times. V usage is TRBV6-1 and J usage is TRBJ1-2, with TRBD1 matching 8 bases. The CDR3 sequence is 15 residues long. CDR1 and CDR2 (germline): MNHNS, SASEGT. Trimming cost V 6 bases and J 6 bases; bases outside gene matches: 12. The CDR3 DNA reads as TGTGCCAGCAGCCATCTCGCCAGGGGGCAGGATGGCTACACCTTC. Its protein product is CASSHLARGQDGYTF.

The chain couples TRBV20-1 to TRBJ2-5; possibly TRBD1 for D (5 bases). This CDR3 is 15 amino acids long. V gave up 3 bases and J gave up 3 bases, with 17 bases separating them. In germline, CDR1 is DFQATT, CDR2 SNEGSKA (reference sequence). CDR3 in DNA: TGCAGTGCTAGTGGTCGCAGGGCTACAGAAGAGACCCAGTACTTC. Encoded protein: CSASGRRATEETQYF.

The chain combines TRBV14 with TRBJ1-2; D not certain. V gave up 1 base and J gave up 1 base, with 10 bases separating them. The germline gives CDR1 SGHDN, CDR2 FVKESK. The CDR3 spans 15 residues. The CDR3 loop is CASSQVGEGNYGYTF. The CDR3 nucleotides are TGTGCCAGCAGCCAAGTTGGAGAGGGTAACTATGGCTACACCTTC.

The rearrangement joins TRBV7-6 to TRBJ1-2, with 9 bases that match TRBD1. The germline CDR1 and CDR2 sequences are SGHVS and FNYEAQ. V dropped 1 base and J dropped 1; count of bases not matched to a gene: 1. The CDR3 consists of 15 residues. CDR3 region: CASSLGTGVNYGYTF. The CDR3 nucleotides read TGTGCCAGCAGCTTAGGGACAGGGGTTAACTATGGCTACACCTTC.

V and J are TRBV10-3 and TRBJ2-7; 10 bases line up with TRBD1. The germline CDR1 and CDR2 sequences are ENHRY and SYGVKD. There are 15 residues in the CDR3. V trimming: 6 bases; J trimming: 1 base; junction bases outside the gene matches: 6. The DNA of the CDR3 is TGTGCCATCAGAGAGACAGGGGGCTTTTCCTACGAGCAGTACTTC. Protein: CAIRETGGFSYEQYF.

This sequence joins TRBV11-2 and TRBJ1-1, with 7 bases aligning to TRBD1. The CDR3 length is 17 residues. The germline V gene encodes CDR1 SGHAT and CDR2 FQNNGV. After removal of 6 bases from V and 0 bases from J, the junction contained 13 bases not matched to a gene. The CDR3 sequence: CASRAPGQLRMNTEAFF. CDR3 coding DNA: TGTGCCAGCAGAGCCCCGGGACAGCTGCGAATGAACACTGAAGCTTTCTTT.

V usage is TRBV6-2 or TRBV6-3 and J usage is TRBJ2-5, with 10 bases fitting TRBD2. The V gene's germline CDR1 is MNHEY and CDR2 SVGEGT. J gave up 2 bases and V 6 bases, and 6 bases lay outside the gene matches. The CDR3 runs 15 residues. CDR3 region: CASSVSGGRQETQYF. Written as DNA, the CDR3 is TGTGCCAGCAGCGTTAGCGGGGGGAGACAAGAGACCCAGTACTTC.

The J gene is TRBJ2-2, the V gene TRBV5-6; weak D call: TRBD2 (6 bases). V lost 0 bases and J lost 5, with 8 bases in between. The germline CDR1 and CDR2 sequences are SGHDT and YYEEEE. The CDR3 consists of 14 residues. The CDR3 sequence is CASSLVLATGELFF. CDR3 in DNA: TGTGCCAGCAGCTTGGTCCTAGCGACCGGGGAGCTGTTTTTT.

The chain has TRBV9 and TRBJ2-7; 9 positions agree with TRBD2. The CDR3 extends over 15 amino acids. Losses at the gene ends were 4 bases for V and 2 bases for J; bases not matched to a gene: 7. The germline V gene has CDR1 SGDLS and CDR2 YYNGEE. DNA of the CDR3: TGTGCCAGCAGCCCCGTCGCGGGAGGGGCCTACGAGCAGTACTTC. Protein sequence: CASSPVAGGAYEQYF.

This chain joins TRBV9 and TRBJ1-3; D gene uncertain. Germline V gene sequence: CDR1 SGDLS, CDR2 YYNGEE. Deletions cut 4 bases from V and 3 bases from J, with 14 bases between. The CDR3 is 15 amino acids. CDR3 in amino acids: CASSSSGYIGNTIYF. As DNA, the CDR3 is TGTGCCAGCAGCTCCTCGGGTTACATTGGAAACACCATATATTTT.

The V call is TRBV19, the J call TRBJ1-2; the match to TRBD1 covers 9 bases. This CDR3 contains 14 residues. V was clipped by 6 bases and J by 8 bases; unmatched bases: 10. From germline, CDR1 is LNHDA and CDR2 SQIVND (reference sequence). CDR3 protein: CASRTTGGITGYTF. The DNA for the CDR3 is TGTGCCAGTAGAACAACAGGGGGCATTACGGGCTACACCTTC. Looking up the rest from reference TRBV19 and TRBJ1-2 gives the full variable domain: DGGITQSPKYLFRKEGQNVTLSCEQNLNHDAMYWYRQDPGQGLRLIYYSQIVNDFQKGDIAEGYSVSREKKESFPLTVTSAQKNPTAFYLCASRTTGGITGYTFGSGTRLTVV.

This CDR3 reads CASSYSGPKNTEAFF. CDR3 sequence (DNA): TGTGCCAGCAGCTACAGCGGGCCAAAGAACACTGAAGCTTTCTTT. The chain uses TRBV11-2 and TRBJ1-1; D is uncertain. V lost 4 bases, J lost 1 base, and 13 bases lay in between. Germline V gene lookup returns CDR1 SGHAT and CDR2 FQNNGV. This CDR3 has 15 amino acids. Combining the CDR3 with reference TRBV11-2 and TRBJ1-1 gives the whole variable domain EAGVAQSPRYKIIEKRQSVAFWCNPISGHATLYWYQQILGQGPKLLIQFQNNGVVDDSQLPKDRFSAERLKGVDSTLKIQPAKLEDSAVYLCASSYSGPKNTEAFFGQGTRLTVV.